Listed here is a single TCR beta chain. Antigen specificity is unknown. This entry comes from a study of T cells in localized non-small cell lung cancer. Some clones are missing from TCRdb's copy, which holds only in-frame ones; the method was immunoSEQ multiplex PCR. The repertoire includes 25,000 to 35,000 clones, 84% of them detected once, and 5.3% sits in the top ten. Study results and caveats: Increased T cell density in blood showed an association with longer overall survival.

CDR1 SGHDT and CDR2 YYEEEE come from the germline V gene. This CDR3 has 16 residues. V was pared by 4 bases and J by 3 bases, with 9 bases of the junction left unmatched. The sequence was collected from a man between 40 and 70 years old with stage III lung adenocarcinoma. V gene TRBV5-6 combines with J gene TRBJ2-3; 9 bases match TRBD1. The sample consisted of peripheral blood mononuclear cells, taken before any cancer treatment. CDR3 sequence reads: CASSQAWTGVTDTQYF. The CDR3 bases are TGTGCCAGCAGCCAAGCATGGACAGGGGTGACAGATACGCAGTATTTT.